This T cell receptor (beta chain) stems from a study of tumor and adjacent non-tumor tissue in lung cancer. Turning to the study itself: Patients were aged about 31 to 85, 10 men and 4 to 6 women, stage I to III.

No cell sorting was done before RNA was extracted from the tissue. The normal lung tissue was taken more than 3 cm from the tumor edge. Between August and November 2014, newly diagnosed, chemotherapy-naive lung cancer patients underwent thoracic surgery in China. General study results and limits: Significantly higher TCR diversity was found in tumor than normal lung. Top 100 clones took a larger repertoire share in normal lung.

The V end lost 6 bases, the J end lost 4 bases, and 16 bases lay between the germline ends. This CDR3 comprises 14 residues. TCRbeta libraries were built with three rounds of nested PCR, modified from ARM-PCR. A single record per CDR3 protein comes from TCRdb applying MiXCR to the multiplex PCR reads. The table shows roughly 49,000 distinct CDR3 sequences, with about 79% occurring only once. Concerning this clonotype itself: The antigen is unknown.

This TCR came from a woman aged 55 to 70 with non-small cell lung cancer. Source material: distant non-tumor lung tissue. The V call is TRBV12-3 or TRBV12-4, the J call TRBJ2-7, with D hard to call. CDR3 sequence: CASRIHGYSYEQYF. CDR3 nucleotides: TGTGCCAGCAGAATACATGGGTATTCTTACGAGCAGTACTTC.